The 29 T cell receptor beta chains below all came from one sample that was sequenced in a study of blood T cell repertoires in COVID-19. Using immunoSEQ multiplex PCR, the repertoire was profiled, and TCRdb retains in-frame clones only, with some absent. The table shows some 300,000 clones, with just under 90% occurring only once. Sequenced: peripheral blood. The receptors shown here come from a woman in her 50s with COVID-19, enrolled during active disease.

J is TRBJ2-7 and V is TRBV5-1, with 10 bases matching TRBD2. The germline V gene has CDR1 SGHRS and CDR2 YFSETQ. V gave up 4 bases and J gave up 4 bases; unmatched junction bases: 5. The CDR3 is 14 amino acids. CDR3 coding DNA: TGCGCCAGCAGCGCGACTAGCGGGTCTTACGAGCAGTACTTC. It is translated as CASSATSGSYEQYF.

V gene TRBV5-5 combines with J gene TRBJ2-4, with D possibly matching TRBD1 (5 bases). Trimming took 2 bases from V and 3 from J, leaving 15 bases between them. The germline CDR1 and CDR2 sequences are SGHKS and YYEKEE (reference sequence). This CDR3 region has 16 residues. CDR3 sequence: CASSFTWGLGKNIQYF. CDR3 DNA sequence: TGTGCCAGCAGCTTCACCTGGGGCTTAGGCAAAAACATTCAGTACTTC.

V usage is TRBV2 and J usage is TRBJ1-4; D is unclear. V dropped 8 bases and J dropped 3 bases, with 7 bases sitting between them. The CDR3 is made up of 12 amino acids. In germline, CDR1 is SNHLY, CDR2 FYNNEI. CDR3 nucleotides: TGTGCCAGCGGAGCAGCTAATGAAAAACTGTTTTTT. Translation gives CASGAANEKLFF.

The CDR3 DNA reads as TGTGCCAGCAGTTACCCAGGAGGATTGGTCAGGCCGAACACTGAAGCTTTCTTT. This gives the protein CASSYPGGLVRPNTEAFF. The V and J genes are TRBV6-2 or TRBV6-3 and TRBJ1-1; D remains ambiguous. Germline V gives CDR1 MNHEY, CDR2 SVGEGT. Deletions cut 2 bases from V and 1 base from J, with 20 bases between. The CDR3 runs 18 residues.

V is TRBV5-4 and J is TRBJ2-1; 9 nucleotides line up with TRBD1. This CDR3 comprises 15 residues. The trim removed 4 bases at V and 5 bases at J, leaving 7 bases unmatched. Looked up from germline, CDR1 is SGHNT and CDR2 is YYREEE (reference sequence). The CDR3 reads CASSRGTGQNNEQFF. CDR3 bases: TGTGCCAGCAGCCGAGGGACAGGGCAAAACAATGAGCAGTTCTTC. Combining the CDR3 with reference TRBV5-4 and TRBJ2-1 gives the whole variable domain ETGVTQSPTHLIKTRGQQVTLRCSSQSGHNTVSWYQQALGQGPQFIFQYYREEENGRGNFPPRFSGLQFPNYSSELNVNALELDDSALYLCASSRGTGQNNEQFFGPGTRLTVL.

J is TRBJ1-1 and V is TRBV27; 7 bases line up with TRBD1. The ends lost 2 bases at V and 2 bases at J; junction bases unmatched: 5. Germline CDR1 MNHEY, CDR2 SMNVEV (reference sequence). The CDR3 has 15 residues. The CDR3, as DNA: TGTGCCAGCAGTTTAATCAGGGGGAGAAACACTGAAGCTTTCTTT. Residues: CASSLIRGRNTEAFF.

The chain is built from TRBV18 and TRBJ2-7; TRBD1 aligns across 12 bases. Germline values: CDR1 KGHSH, CDR2 LQKENI. The trim removed 6 bases at V and 6 bases at J, leaving 6 bases unmatched. There are 14 residues in the CDR3. CDR3 amino acids: CASSPGQGASEQYF. The CDR3 bases are TGTGCCAGCTCTCCGGGACAGGGGGCGAGCGAGCAGTACTTC.

This sequence joins TRBV27 and TRBJ2-3, with 9 bases fitting TRBD1. Germline values: CDR1 MNHEY, CDR2 SMNVEV (reference sequence). The ends lost 6 bases at V and 0 bases at J; junction bases unmatched: 7. The CDR3 extends over 16 amino acids. Here the CDR3 reads CASRSQGALSTDTQYF. CDR3 bases: TGTGCCAGCAGGTCACAGGGGGCCCTTAGCACAGATACGCAGTATTTT.

This clone was picked up one time. The chain couples TRBV6-2 or TRBV6-3 to TRBJ2-2, with TRBD2 identical over 9 bases. Germline V gene sequence: CDR1 MNHEY, CDR2 SVGEGT. The CDR3 has 18 amino acids. Unmatched junction bases numbered 8, after V lost 2 bases and J lost 1 base. The CDR3 sequence: CASSYLWLAGLNTGELFF. CDR3 DNA: TGTGCCAGCAGTTACCTTTGGCTAGCGGGATTGAACACCGGGGAGCTGTTTTTT.

This chain joins TRBV7-9 and TRBJ2-3, with 7 bases that match TRBD1. The V and J ends lost 2 bases and 3 bases, in that order; junction bases with no gene match: 8. Germline assignment: CDR1 SEHNR and CDR2 FQNEAQ (reference sequence). This CDR3 region has 16 residues. In nucleotides, the CDR3 is TGTGCCAGCAGCTTATTTTCAGGGGGAGAGACAGATACGCAGTATTTT. Its translation: CASSLFSGGETDTQYF. The full variable domain, rest sourced from reference TRBV7-9 and TRBJ2-3, is DTGVSQNPRHKITKRGQNVTFRCDPISEHNRLYWYRQTLGQGPEFLTYFQNEAQLEKSRLLSDRFSAERPKGSFSTLEIQRTEQGDSAMYLCASSLFSGGETDTQYFGPGTRLTVL.

V is TRBV7-2 and J is TRBJ2-7, with TRBD2 matching over 13 bases. J gave up 7 bases and V 3 bases, and 6 bases lay outside the gene matches. CDR1 and CDR2 from the germline V gene are SGHTA and FQGNSA. CDR3 size: 15 residues. This CDR3 is CASSFVGTSGIEQYF. In DNA form, the CDR3 reads TGTGCCAGCAGCTTTGTAGGGACTAGCGGGATAGAGCAGTACTTC.

The chain combines TRBV19 with TRBJ1-1, with D perhaps TRBD1 (5 bases). Germline CDR1 LNHDA, CDR2 SQIVND (reference sequence). The CDR3 totals 13 residues. V was trimmed by 5 bases and J by 6 bases, leaving 13 bases between them. CDR3 sequence reads: CASSYGASAEAFF. The CDR3 nucleotides read TGTGCCAGTAGTTATGGGGCAAGCGCTGAAGCTTTCTTT.

The CDR3 region has the DNA TGCAGTGCTAGTGATATTGCCGGGGGACGAAGGTCCCGTTATGGCTACACCTTC. Its translation is CSASDIAGGRRSRYGYTF. The rearrangement joins TRBV20-1 to TRBJ1-2, with D perhaps matching TRBD1 (5 bases). The CDR3 is made up of 18 amino acids. V lost 3 bases, J lost 5 bases, and 28 bases lay in between. In germline, CDR1 is DFQATT, CDR2 SNEGSKA (reference sequence).

V gene TRBV15 combines with J gene TRBJ2-7; no reliable D call. V gave up 3 bases and J gave up 4 bases, with 13 bases separating them. The CDR3 runs 14 residues. CDR1 is LNHNV and CDR2 is YYDKDF in the germline V gene (reference sequence). The CDR3 nucleotides are TGTGCCACCAGCAGCGGTTCAAATGAGTACGAGCAGTACTTC. This gives the protein CATSSGSNEYEQYF.

The V call is TRBV19, the J call TRBJ1-2; D gene ambiguous. The CDR3 consists of 16 residues. V was cut by 5 bases and J by 8 bases, with 24 bases left in between. Germline lookup yields CDR1 LNHDA and CDR2 SQIVND (reference sequence). CDR3 coding DNA: TGTGCCAGTAGTGCCGGCAGTGGAGGGAGAGTCGGGGGCTACACCTTC. Protein sequence: CASSAGSGGRVGGYTF. Combining the CDR3 with reference TRBV19 and TRBJ1-2 gives the whole variable domain DGGITQSPKYLFRKEGQNVTLSCEQNLNHDAMYWYRQDPGQGLRLIYYSQIVNDFQKGDIAEGYSVSREKKESFPLTVTSAQKNPTAFYLCASSAGSGGRVGGYTFGSGTRLTVV.

This chain links TRBV24-1 with TRBJ1-3, with D unclear. V dropped 10 bases and J dropped 3 bases, with 12 bases sitting between them. CDR1 is KGHDR and CDR2 is SFDVKD in the germline V gene. The CDR3 has 13 amino acids. CDR3: CATGEGDGNTIYF. CDR3 coding DNA: TGTGCCACAGGTGAGGGAGATGGAAACACCATATATTTT.

This clone has just one count. V gene TRBV6-5 combines with J gene TRBJ1-1, with D unclear. Trimming shortened V by 6 bases and J by 3 bases, and 11 bases separated the two germline ends. Germline lookup yields CDR1 MNHEY and CDR2 SVGAGI. This CDR3 comprises 13 residues. The CDR3: CASSRFMYTEAFF. Here the CDR3 DNA reads TGTGCCAGCAGCAGGTTCATGTACACTGAAGCTTTCTTT.

The V gene is TRBV3-1 (or the pseudogene TRBV3-2), the J gene TRBJ2-1; 9 nucleotides align to TRBD2. The V gene's germline CDR1 is LGHDT and CDR2 YNNKEL (reference sequence). J lost 8 bases, V lost 4 bases, and 15 bases had no gene match. This CDR3 comprises 17 residues. In DNA, the CDR3 is TGTGCCAGCAGCCCGGGTGATTCAGCGGGAGGTTTGGATGAGCAGTTCTTC. Its protein is CASSPGDSAGGLDEQFF.

V is TRBV5-5 and J is TRBJ2-1; 7 bases agree with TRBD2. Germline CDR1 reads SGHKS; CDR2 reads YYEKEE (reference sequence). Trimming cost V 3 bases and J 7 bases; bases outside gene matches: 7. The CDR3 totals 14 residues. The CDR3 sequence is CASSSDPGRNEQFF. The CDR3 nucleotides are TGTGCCAGCAGCTCTGACCCCGGGAGGAATGAGCAGTTCTTC.

The CDR3 is CASSITGHRSYNSPLHF. The CDR3 bases are TGTGCCAGTAGTATAACGGGACACAGATCCTATAATTCACCCCTCCACTTT. The rearrangement joins TRBV19 to TRBJ1-6; possibly TRBD1 for D (6 bases). The CDR3 is 17 amino acids. Germline CDR1 is LNHDA and CDR2 is SQIVND (reference sequence). V was shortened by 2 bases and J by 1 base, with 12 bases between the two germline ends.

The V gene is TRBV9, the J gene TRBJ1-3; D remains unclear. CDR1 and CDR2 from the germline V gene are SGDLS and YYNGEE. The CDR3 has 14 amino acids. Deletions cut 0 bases from V and 0 bases from J, with 4 bases between. The CDR3 loop is CASSVGSSGNTIYF. The CDR3 bases are TGTGCCAGCAGCGTAGGCAGCTCTGGAAACACCATATATTTT.

This chain uses TRBV5-4 with TRBJ2-3; 11 positions agree with TRBD2. This CDR3 region has 16 residues. From germline, CDR1 is SGHNT and CDR2 YYREEE (reference sequence). V lost 4 bases and J lost 4; bases outside the gene matches: 8. As DNA, the CDR3 is TGTGCCAGCAGCACATTAGCGGGAGGGCCCCCAGATACGCAGTATTTT. Protein: CASSTLAGGPPDTQYF.

The chain has TRBV5-6 and TRBJ1-5; D uncertain. Germline V gene sequence: CDR1 SGHDT, CDR2 YYEEEE. CDR3 length: 14 amino acids. Trimming took off 4 bases at V and 0 bases at J, with 8 bases between the two ends. The CDR3 coding sequence is TGTGCCAGCAGCAACGGACTTAGCAATCAGCCCCAGCATTTT. Protein: CASSNGLSNQPQHF.

The rearrangement uses TRBV27 and TRBJ2-5; TRBD2 matches at 13 bases. Germline CDR1 MNHEY, CDR2 SMNVEV (reference sequence). The CDR3 consists of 16 residues. V lost 6 bases and J lost 7; bases outside the gene matches: 11. DNA of the CDR3: TGTGCCAGCAGCCTACGAACTAGCGGGAGGGCAGGGACCCAGTACTTC. Its translation is CASSLRTSGRAGTQYF.

Only a few counts were recorded for this clone. The CDR3 is CASSLGPGGSTDTQYF. The CDR3 DNA sequence: TGTGCCAGCAGCTTGGGTCCGGGAGGGTCCACAGATACGCAGTATTTT. The rearrangement uses TRBV5-4 and TRBJ2-3, with TRBD2 matching 8 bases. The CDR3 totals 16 residues. Germline CDR1 reads SGHNT; CDR2 reads YYREEE (reference sequence). With 0 bases clipped from V and 2 bases from J, the junction kept 5 bases outside the gene matches.

The rearrangement links TRBV6-6 to TRBJ2-7, with 9 bases that match TRBD1. Germline loops: CDR1 MNHNY, CDR2 SVGAGI (reference sequence). This CDR3 comprises 18 residues. The V segment lost 5 bases and the J segment 0 bases; nucleotides outside the gene matches: 14. The CDR3 spells CASSPPLGQGGSSYEQYF. Here the CDR3 DNA reads TGTGCCAGCAGTCCCCCCCTGGGACAGGGCGGTAGCTCCTACGAGCAGTACTTC.

V usage is TRBV7-3 and J usage is TRBJ1-1, with 9 bases that match TRBD1. With V trimmed by 0 bases and J by 1 base, 3 bases remained unmatched. This CDR3 comprises 16 residues. CDR1 is SGHTA and CDR2 is FQGTGA in the germline V gene. CDR3 DNA sequence: TGTGCCAGCAGCTTAACCCGGACAGGGGCGAACACTGAAGCTTTCTTT. Its protein is CASSLTRTGANTEAFF.

The chain combines TRBV19 with TRBJ1-1; possible D gene TRBD1, 6 bases. Between the trimmed V and J ends, which lost 4 bases and 2 bases, there was a span of 14 bases. Looked up from germline, CDR1 is LNHDA and CDR2 is SQIVND (reference sequence). The CDR3 has 15 amino acids. CDR3 region: CASSTRGGSNTEAFF. CDR3 bases: TGTGCCAGTAGTACAAGGGGGGGTTCTAACACTGAAGCTTTCTTT.

The chain employs TRBV6-6 and TRBJ2-7; TRBD1 matches 9 bases. CDR3 length equals 15 residues. V gave up 6 bases and J gave up 1 base; unmatched junction bases: 7. Germline V gene lookup returns CDR1 MNHNY and CDR2 SVGAGI (reference sequence). DNA for the CDR3: TGTGCCAGCAGACCAACAGGGGGCCTTTCCTACGAGCAGTACTTC. Its translation: CASRPTGGLSYEQYF.